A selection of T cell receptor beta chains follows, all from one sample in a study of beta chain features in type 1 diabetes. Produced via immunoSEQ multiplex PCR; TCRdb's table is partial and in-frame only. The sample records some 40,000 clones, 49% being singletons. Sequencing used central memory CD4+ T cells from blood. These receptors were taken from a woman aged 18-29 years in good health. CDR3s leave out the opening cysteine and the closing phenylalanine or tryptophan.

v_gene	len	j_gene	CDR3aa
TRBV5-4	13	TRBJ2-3	ASSPLAGERDTQY
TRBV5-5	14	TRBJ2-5	ASSFPGTGGSETQY
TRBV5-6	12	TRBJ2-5	ASSLGSTKETQY
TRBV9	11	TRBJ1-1	ASSVAQNTEAF
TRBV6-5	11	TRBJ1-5	ASSVSGDQPQH
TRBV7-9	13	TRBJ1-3	ASSLTRGTGNTIY
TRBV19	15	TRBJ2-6	ASEGPSGKSGANVLT
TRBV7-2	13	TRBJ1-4	ASSLQGTWNEKLF
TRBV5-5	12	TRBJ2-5	ASSPGTVQETQY
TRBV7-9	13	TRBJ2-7	ASSLKASGTYEQY
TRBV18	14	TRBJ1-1	ASSPQGVLLNTEAF
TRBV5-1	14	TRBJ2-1	ASSGGLRFSYNEQF
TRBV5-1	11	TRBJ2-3	ASSLASTDTQY
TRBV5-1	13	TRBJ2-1	ASSRGQGRENEQF
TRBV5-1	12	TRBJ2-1	ASSLGLAGDEQF
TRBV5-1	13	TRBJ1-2	ASSFGTGGLYGYT
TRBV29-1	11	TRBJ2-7	SVGFTGAYEQY
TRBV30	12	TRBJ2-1	AWIASGGDNEQF
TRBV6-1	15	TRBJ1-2	ASSEAISGARNYGYT
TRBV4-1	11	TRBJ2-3	ASSRLQGVPQY
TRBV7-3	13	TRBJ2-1	ASSFQTGTYNEQF
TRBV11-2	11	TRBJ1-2	ASSLDRGGGYT
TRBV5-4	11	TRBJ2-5	ASSGDRQETQY
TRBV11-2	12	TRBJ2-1	ASSNSGGSNEQF
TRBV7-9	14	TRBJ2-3	ASSRRLAEFTDTQY
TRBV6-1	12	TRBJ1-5	ASREWSRYQPQH
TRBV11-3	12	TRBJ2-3	ASSYGQGADTQY
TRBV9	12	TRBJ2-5	ASSVDRGQETQY
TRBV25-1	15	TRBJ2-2	ASSPRGPGAGTGELF
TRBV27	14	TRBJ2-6	ASSLVGSSGANVLT
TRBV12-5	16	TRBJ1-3	ASGNFLRGYWAGNTIY
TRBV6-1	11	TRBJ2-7	ASSVFGRDEQY
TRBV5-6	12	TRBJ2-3	ASSFSGGTDTQY
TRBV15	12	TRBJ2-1	ATSRDAVVREQF
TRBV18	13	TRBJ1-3	ASSTDRMAGNTIY